Reported below is one TCR beta chain. These data come from a study of shared clonotypes between healthy human individuals. Study details: The plates for each donor numbered three CD4 naive, three CD4 memory, two CD8 naive and one CD8 memory.

The CDR3 spans 14 residues. V shed 0 bases and J shed 2 bases, with 8 bases lying between them. The V gene's germline CDR1 is MNHEY and CDR2 SVGAGI. The DNA input per sorted-subset replicate PCR was 200 ng, corresponding to around 30,000 T cell genomes. Study processing details: ImmunoSEQ only sent back junction sequences with no quality scores, so filtering was done differently. The table came from immunoSEQ multiplex PCR; TCRdb's copy has only in-frame clones and leaves some out. That table gives V, J and clone size, and the DNA gave D and trimming. The sample consists of 450,000 to 700,000 clones, 95% of them appearing once. Naive CD8 cells were CD45RO-negative, positively selected for CCR7, excluding terminally differentiated effector memory CD45RA+ cells.

The sequenced sample consisted of naive CD8+ T cells sorted from blood. The receptor was isolated from a young woman in good health. The rearrangement uses TRBV6-5 and TRBJ2-7, with D unresolved. CDR3 protein: CASSYSAPAYEQYF. The CDR3 DNA is TGTGCCAGCAGTTACTCGGCACCCGCCTACGAGCAGTACTTC.